Presented here are 30 T cell receptor beta chains from one specimen sequenced in a study of blood T cell repertoires in COVID-19. Here immunoSEQ multiplex PCR was the method, and the copy in TCRdb shows in-frame clones only, minus some. The sample has around 110,000 clones; about 90% are singletons. Material for sequencing was peripheral blood. The receptors were sampled from a man between 40 and 49 years old with active or convalescent COVID-19.

This chain joins TRBV12-3 or TRBV12-4 and TRBJ1-2; no firm D call. The CDR3 has 12 residues. V lost 4 bases and J 0 bases, leaving 3 bases between the germline ends. CDR3 nucleotide sequence: TGTGCCAGCAGTTCCTCTAACTATGGCTACACCTTC. It encodes CASSSSNYGYTF.

A few counts support this clone. The V and J genes are TRBV7-9 and TRBJ2-7, with 7 bases lining up with TRBD2. This CDR3 is 14 amino acids long. The germline V gene has CDR1 SEHNR and CDR2 FQNEAQ (reference sequence). V shed 8 bases, J shed 6 bases, and the junction held 13 bases outside the gene matches. CDR3 sequence: CASGRGLESVEQYF. The CDR3 DNA follows: TGTGCCAGCGGACGTGGACTAGAGAGTGTCGAGCAGTACTTC.

The chain combines TRBV3-1 (or the pseudogene TRBV3-2) with TRBJ2-7; 8 positions agree with TRBD2. The germline V gene encodes CDR1 LGHDT and CDR2 YNNKEL (reference sequence). V lost 3 bases, J lost 5 bases, and 15 bases stayed unmatched. The CDR3 consists of 17 residues. DNA for the CDR3: TGTGCCAGCAGCCACAGCTTGGTGAGCGGGAGACTCGACGAGCAGTACTTC. It encodes CASSHSLVSGRLDEQYF.

This chain links TRBV28 with TRBJ2-7; D remains unclear. V dropped 5 bases and J dropped 2 bases, with 7 bases sitting between them. The CDR3 is 12 amino acids. CDR1 MDHEN and CDR2 SYDVKM come from the germline V gene. CDR3 residues: CASSLNPYEQYF. CDR3 in DNA: TGTGCCAGCAGTCTAAATCCCTACGAGCAGTACTTC.

V usage is TRBV30 and J usage is TRBJ1-2, with D hard to call. The CDR3 totals 11 residues. CDR1 GTSNPN and CDR2 SVGIG come from the germline V gene (reference sequence). With 0 bases removed from V and 7 bases from J, the gap between germline ends came to 6 bases. CDR3 sequence: CAWSVLGGYTF. Written as DNA, the CDR3 is TGTGCCTGGAGTGTTCTAGGTGGCTACACCTTC.

The genes are TRBV5-4 and TRBJ2-7, with D possibly being TRBD2 (6 bases). The CDR3 sequence is 15 residues long. Germline CDR1 is SGHNT and CDR2 is YYREEE (reference sequence). Trimming left V 0 bases short and J 0 bases short, with 10 bases between. DNA for the CDR3: TGTGCCAGCAGCTTGGATGGGGGACTCTCCTACGAGCAGTACTTC. Encoded protein: CASSLDGGLSYEQYF.

This clone was counted a single time. The V call is TRBV7-2, the J call TRBJ2-3, with D perhaps TRBD2 (5 bases). The CDR3 contains 14 residues. Per the germline V gene, CDR1 is SGHTA and CDR2 is FQGNSA. V lost 3 bases to trimming and J lost 4 bases, with 11 bases between them. CDR3: CASSFWGSADTQYF. CDR3 nucleotides: TGTGCCAGCAGCTTCTGGGGTAGCGCAGATACGCAGTATTTT.

The V gene is TRBV24-1, the J gene TRBJ1-2; TRBD1 is a possible D gene (6 bases). CDR1 and CDR2 from the germline V gene are KGHDR and SFDVKD. The CDR3 loop spans 12 amino acids. V dropped 6 bases and J dropped 3 bases, with 7 bases sitting between them. In DNA, the CDR3 is TGTGCCACCAGTCCAGGGGACTATGGCTACACCTTC. Translating it yields CATSPGDYGYTF.

The genes are TRBV18 and TRBJ2-3; the match to TRBD1 covers 7 bases. CDR3 length equals 16 residues. Trimming cost V 6 bases and J 0 bases; bases outside gene matches: 9. Germline-derived CDR1 and CDR2 are KGHSH and LQKENI. The CDR3 here is CASSPTRQGSTDTQYF. The DNA for the CDR3 is TGTGCCAGCTCCCCCACACGACAGGGTAGCACAGATACGCAGTATTTT. Combining the CDR3 with reference TRBV18 and TRBJ2-3 gives the whole variable domain NAGVMQNPRHLVRRRGQEARLRCSPMKGHSHVYWYRQLPEEGLKFMVYLQKENIIDESGMPKERFSAEFPKEGPSILRIQQVVRGDSAAYFCASSPTRQGSTDTQYFGPGTRLTVL.

This sequence joins TRBV27 and TRBJ1-1; 7 nucleotides align to TRBD1. The CDR3 length is 12 residues. V was pared by 4 bases and J by 6 bases, with 2 bases of the junction left unmatched. CDR1 and CDR2 from the germline V gene are MNHEY and SMNVEV (reference sequence). CDR3 residues: CASSSGGPEAFF. The DNA of the CDR3 is TGTGCCAGCAGTTCAGGGGGACCTGAAGCTTTCTTT.

This clone was seen once. The chain carries TRBV28 and TRBJ1-2; 8 positions match TRBD1. The J segment lost 9 bases and the V segment lost 4 bases, leaving 13 bases of the junction unmatched. Germline loops: CDR1 MDHEN, CDR2 SYDVKM. The CDR3 sequence is 15 residues long. The CDR3 DNA sequence: TGTGCCAGCAGTTCTATGCCAGGGGGCGCATTTAGCTACACCTTC. This sequence encodes CASSSMPGGAFSYTF.

On this clone itself: In the same sample, other DNA sequences code for this CDR3. The rearrangement uses TRBV2 and TRBJ2-1; maybe TRBD1 (5 bases). Between the trimmed V and J ends, which lost 2 bases and 6 bases, there was a span of 8 bases. The CDR3 sequence is 13 residues long. Germline lookup yields CDR1 SNHLY and CDR2 FYNNEI. The CDR3 DNA reads TGTGCCAGCAGTGAACAGGGCCTCAATGAGCAGTTCTTC. Its translation: CASSEQGLNEQFF.

The genes are TRBV28 and TRBJ2-4; possibly TRBD1 for D (5 bases). The CDR3 loop spans 16 amino acids. CDR1 is MDHEN and CDR2 is SYDVKM in the germline V gene. Between the trimmed V and J ends, which lost 6 bases and 0 bases, there was a span of 15 bases. The CDR3 coding sequence is TGTGCCAGCAGGAGCGTCCAGGGTGAAGCCAAAAACATTCAGTACTTC. It translates to CASRSVQGEAKNIQYF.

The rearrangement links TRBV15 to TRBJ1-4; 9 bases line up with TRBD1. Germline lookup yields CDR1 LNHNV and CDR2 YYDKDF (reference sequence). This CDR3 spans 14 amino acids. V gave up 9 bases and J gave up 7 bases; unmatched junction bases: 9. CDR3 sequence reads: CATRQGVGGEKLFF. As DNA, the CDR3 is TGTGCCACGAGACAGGGGGTAGGGGGTGAAAAACTGTTTTTT.

The CDR3 region is CASSLGTGMDTEAFF. The CDR3 coding sequence is TGTGCCAGCAGTTTGGGGACAGGGATGGACACTGAAGCTTTCTTT. The chain joins TRBV28 to TRBJ1-1; 9 nucleotides line up with TRBD1. Germline V gene sequence: CDR1 MDHEN, CDR2 SYDVKM. V was clipped by 3 bases and J by 3 bases; unmatched bases: 5. CDR3 length: 15 residues.

The chain recombines TRBV3-1 (or the pseudogene TRBV3-2) with TRBJ1-5, with D uncertain. The ends were cut back, 4 bases at V and 0 bases at J, with 4 bases in the middle. The CDR3 has 13 amino acids. Germline lookup yields CDR1 LGHDT and CDR2 YNNKEL (reference sequence). This CDR3 reads CASSPYSNQPQHF. In nucleotides, the CDR3 is TGTGCCAGCAGCCCCTATAGCAATCAGCCCCAGCATTTT.

The chain uses TRBV6-1 and TRBJ2-1; no firm D call. CDR1 MNHNS and CDR2 SASEGT come from the germline V gene. Trimming took off 2 bases at V and 11 bases at J, with 10 bases between the two ends. The CDR3 has 12 residues. CDR3 residues: CASSEHLRQQFF. CDR3 coding DNA: TGTGCCAGCAGTGAACATTTGCGTCAGCAGTTCTTC.

V gene TRBV30 combines with J gene TRBJ2-7; TRBD2 agrees at 8 bases. The CDR3 extends over 15 amino acids. J was trimmed by 6 bases and V by 0 bases; bases with no gene match: 10. Germline-derived CDR1 and CDR2 are GTSNPN and SVGIG (reference sequence). The CDR3: CAWSVWAAGESEQYF. The CDR3, as DNA: TGTGCCTGGAGTGTATGGGCAGCGGGAGAGAGCGAGCAGTACTTC.

The chain recombines TRBV30 with TRBJ1-1; TRBD1 might be the D (5 bases). The CDR3 consists of 13 residues. Per the germline V gene, CDR1 is GTSNPN and CDR2 is SVGIG (reference sequence). Between the trimmed V and J ends, which lost 0 bases and 1 base, there was a span of 6 bases. The CDR3 loop reads CAWSVTENTEAFF. The DNA for the CDR3 is TGTGCCTGGAGTGTGACAGAGAACACTGAAGCTTTCTTT.

V and J are TRBV2 and TRBJ1-6, with D tentatively TRBD1 (6 bases). Between the trimmed V and J ends, which lost 6 bases and 5 bases, there was a span of 11 bases. Germline CDR1 reads SNHLY; CDR2 reads FYNNEI. There are 14 residues in the CDR3. The CDR3 loop reads CASRGGQNNSPLHF. The DNA for the CDR3 is TGTGCCAGCAGGGGCGGACAGAATAATTCACCCCTCCACTTT.

This clone has a single count. The DNA for the CDR3 is TGTGCCAGCAGCCCGGCCGGGACTAGCGTCGCAGATACGCAGTATTTT. Residues: CASSPAGTSVADTQYF. V is TRBV7-2 and J is TRBJ2-3; 10 positions match TRBD2. This CDR3 has 16 residues. V lost 5 bases to trimming and J lost 4 bases; unmatched junction nucleotides: 9. Germline CDR1 SGHTA, CDR2 FQGNSA. Full variable domain (outside the CDR3, taken from reference TRBV7-2 and TRBJ2-3): GAGVSQSPSNKVTEKGKDVELRCDPISGHTALYWYRQSLGQGLEFLIYFQGNSAPDKSGLPSDRFSAERTGGSVSTLTIQRTQQEDSAVYLCASSPAGTSVADTQYFGPGTRLTVL.

The chain uses TRBV19 and TRBJ1-5; possibly TRBD1 for D (6 bases). V dropped 3 bases and J dropped 3 bases, with 12 bases sitting between them. This CDR3 region has 15 residues. Germline CDR1 reads LNHDA; CDR2 reads SQIVND (reference sequence). The CDR3: CASSIFPGANQPQHF. In nucleotides, the CDR3 is TGTGCCAGTAGTATTTTCCCAGGGGCCAATCAGCCCCAGCATTTT.

The J gene is TRBJ2-2, the V gene TRBV19; TRBD2 is a possible D gene (7 bases). Germline V gives CDR1 LNHDA, CDR2 SQIVND (reference sequence). The CDR3 loop spans 15 amino acids. Trimming stripped 6 bases from V and 6 bases from J, with 17 bases between. The CDR3 region is CASRDIGGGPGELFF. CDR3 DNA sequence: TGTGCCAGTAGAGATATAGGGGGGGGGCCCGGGGAGCTGTTTTTT.

The rearrangement links TRBV9 to TRBJ2-3; perhaps TRBD2 as D (6 bases). Trimming took 2 bases from V and 0 from J, leaving 13 bases between them. The CDR3 has 16 amino acids. Germline assignment: CDR1 SGDLS and CDR2 YYNGEE. CDR3 sequence reads: CASSVQAGSSTDTQYF. CDR3 DNA: TGTGCCAGCAGCGTGCAAGCGGGTTCTAGCACAGATACGCAGTATTTT.

The rearrangement uses TRBV4-3 and TRBJ1-4; no definite D call. CDR3 length: 15 residues. Trimming pared 3 bases from V and 3 bases from J, leaving 11 bases between. The germline V gene has CDR1 LGHNA and CDR2 YSLEER. The DNA of the CDR3 is TGCGCCAGCAGCCATACCCCATCGGCTAATGAAAAACTGTTTTTT. Residues: CASSHTPSANEKLFF.

This clone appeared once. This chain uses TRBV3-1 (or the pseudogene TRBV3-2) with TRBJ1-6; maybe TRBD1 (5 bases). Germline V gives CDR1 LGHDT, CDR2 YNNKEL (reference sequence). CDR3 length: 15 residues. V was cut by 1 base and J by 10 bases, with 14 bases left in between. CDR3 sequence reads: CASSQVSGGGSPLHF. CDR3 nucleotides: TGTGCCAGCAGCCAAGTATCGGGGGGAGGATCACCCCTCCACTTT.

This clone was recorded only once. This chain links TRBV7-9 with TRBJ1-4; the D is unclear. Germline V lookup: CDR1 SEHNR, CDR2 FQNEAQ (reference sequence). Trimming cost V 5 bases and J 11 bases, with 12 bases left between them. The CDR3 spans 12 residues. The CDR3 DNA reads as TGTGCCAGCAGCGTAGGCACCAGGAAACTGTTTTTT. This codes for CASSVGTRKLFF.

The J gene is TRBJ2-1, the V gene TRBV6-5, with 13 bases matching TRBD2. The J segment lost 12 bases and the V segment lost 6 bases, leaving 5 bases of the junction unmatched. CDR1 and CDR2 (germline): MNHEY, SVGAGI. The CDR3 is 13 residues long. CDR3 protein: CASRLGLAGPQFF. CDR3 nucleotide sequence: TGTGCCAGCAGATTGGGACTAGCGGGACCGCAGTTCTTC.

The rearrangement links TRBV5-1 to TRBJ2-1; 13 nucleotides match TRBD2. V lost 5 bases and J lost 7; bases outside the gene matches: 9. The CDR3 sequence is 16 residues long. Germline CDR1 is SGHRS and CDR2 is YFSETQ. CDR3 coding DNA: TGCGCCAGCAGTTCCGGGACTAGCGGGATAGCGAATGAGCAGTTCTTC. Its protein product is CASSSGTSGIANEQFF.

This clone was counted only a few times. V usage is TRBV15 and J usage is TRBJ2-7; D remains ambiguous. Germline loops: CDR1 LNHNV, CDR2 YYDKDF (reference sequence). V lost 0 bases, J lost 4 bases, and 10 bases lay in between. The CDR3 consists of 14 residues. For the CDR3, the DNA is TGTGCCACCAGCAGAGATAGGCGAGCGTACGAGCAGTACTTC. Amino acids: CATSRDRRAYEQYF.